One T cell receptor (beta chain) is described in this entry. The data originate from a study of blood T cell repertoires in COVID-19. Germline lookup yields CDR1 MNHEY and CDR2 SVGAGI. Trimming at V came to 2 bases and at J to 7 bases, leaving 2 bases not matched to a gene. CDR3 length: 14 amino acids. The table came from immunoSEQ multiplex PCR; TCRdb's copy has only in-frame clones and leaves some out. The profile covers 150,000 or so clones, with less than 85% appearing a single time and over 15% taken by the ten largest. The gene calls are TRBV6-5 and TRBJ1-6, with TRBD1 matching over 7 bases. The source material was PBMCs or T cells enriched from blood (not recorded which). This receptor was taken from a man aged 60 to 75 who had recovered from COVID-19. CDR3 in DNA: TGTGCCAGCAGTTACGGGACAGAAAATTCACCCCTCCACTTT. It encodes CASSYGTENSPLHF.